This T cell receptor (beta chain) derives from a study of response to subunit inactivated influenza vaccine. As regards this clonotype: Its antigen remains unidentified.

Study conclusions and caveats: Each seasonal influenza vaccination, the authors suggested, recruits few new T cells.

Between the trimmed V and J ends, which lost 6 bases and 3 bases, there was a span of 12 bases. Germline loops: CDR1 SGHVS, CDR2 FNYEAQ. The length of the CDR3 is 13 residues. TCRdb recomputed calls from the RT-PCR reads with MiXCR, one row per CDR3 protein. The sample shows a few hundred thousand distinct CDR3 sequences, around a fifth of them seen only once. The clonotype was recovered from a man between 45 and 75 years old who received an inactivated influenza vaccine. The gene calls are TRBV7-6 and TRBJ2-7; D not resolved. The starting material was PBMCs from blood, obtained 21 months after vaccination. The CDR3 DNA reads as TGTGCCAGCAGTTCGGCCCGGGTCTACGAGCAGTACTTC. Residues: CASSSARVYEQYF. Complete variable domain (other parts from reference TRBV7-6 and TRBJ2-7): GAGVSQSPRYKVTKRGQDVALRCDPISGHVSLYWYRQALGQGPEFLTYFNYEAQQDKSGLPNDRFSAERPEGSISTLTIQRTEQRDSAMYRCASSSARVYEQYFGPGTRLTVT.